This TCR beta chain was observed in a study of shared clonotypes between healthy human individuals. Study conclusions and caveats: The generation probabilities recorded for non-shared clonotypes fell below those of clonotypes shared by all four donors.

Germline V gene data show CDR1 as MNHEY and CDR2 as SMNVEV (reference sequence). V was trimmed by 10 bases and J by 8 bases, leaving 15 bases between them. The CDR3 is made up of 13 amino acids. Turning to this clone: Its antigen is unidentified.

In the authors' workflow: Junction-only sequences without quality scores were provided by ImmunoSEQ, so filtering was different. Profiled with immunoSEQ multiplex PCR; TCRdb holds only in-frame clones, not every one. V, J and clone size were drawn from that table, and D and trimming were deduced from the DNA. Of roughly 2.6 million clones in the sample, more than 80% were seen once. The source of this sequence is a man between 18 and 29 years old in good health. The sequenced material came from naive CD4+ T cells sorted from blood. Subset noted: CD45RA+ positively selected. The chain recombines TRBV27 with TRBJ1-6, with D possibly matching TRBD1 (6 bases). The CDR3 DNA follows: TGTGCCACCAGGGGACGGCCCGATTCACCCCTCCACTTT. Amino acids: CATRGRPDSPLHF.